This is a list of T cell receptor beta chains from one sample in a study of T cell repertoires in cytomegalovirus infection. TCRdb redid the calling of the reads with MiXCR, one entry per CDR3 protein. The table includes 640,000 or so distinct CDR3 sequences, roughly 30% detected once. No antigen has been assigned to these receptors. The material was cultured PBMCs, obtained from culture after CMV antigen stimulation. The receptor set was obtained from a human donor in good health (CMV status not recorded). Some clones in this sample may be carry-over from other donors' samples. Both conserved end residues are part of each CDR3.

CASSRGVTEAFF TRBJ1-1 TRBV7-9
CASQDRASNQPQHF TRBJ1-5 TRBV19
CASSQGTSTPGETQYF TRBJ2-5 TRBV4-2
CASSRDRMRGSSYEQYF TRBJ2-7 TRBV28
CASSLLVAITDTQYF TRBJ2-3 TRBV7-4
CASSSYRGPNQPQHF TRBJ1-5 TRBV7-2
CASSPGDRYNEQFF TRBJ2-1 TRBV27
CASSYGGSSPYEQYF TRBJ2-7 TRBV6-2/TRBV6-3
CASPLGGRSEKLFF TRBJ1-4 TRBV6-5
CASSADRANTEAFF TRBJ1-1 TRBV7-9
CASREALNEKLFF TRBJ1-4 TRBV6-2/TRBV6-3
CASSVHKNTEAFF TRBJ1-1 TRBV12-3/TRBV12-4
CASSPGEINYGYTF TRBJ1-2 TRBV18
CASRDRVWGYTF TRBJ1-2 TRBV7-2
CASSLTSGGSQETQYF TRBJ2-5 TRBV12-3/TRBV12-4
CASSSGGNSGNTIYF TRBJ1-3 TRBV7-6
CASSQETGVEQYF TRBJ2-7 TRBV4-3
CASSQSSIGELFF TRBJ2-2 TRBV6-5
CASTPGGLETQYF TRBJ2-5 TRBV19
CASSLALGTGYRGDEQFF TRBJ2-1 TRBV7-9
CASSLVQGGNYGYTF TRBJ1-2 TRBV7-2
CSARWGTVYEQYF TRBJ2-7 TRBV20-1
CSASRKTGANVLTF TRBJ2-6 TRBV20-1
CASSLRDSRGQYF TRBJ2-7 TRBV7-2
CASSPQTGSTIYF TRBJ1-3 TRBV7-2
CASSPMGLAGNNEQIF TRBJ2-1 TRBV7-2
CASSQWSGGAKDTQYF TRBJ2-3 TRBV4-1
CASSPSGRAVWEQYF TRBJ2-7 TRBV7-2
CASTGRLAGTSYEQYF TRBJ2-7 TRBV6-2/TRBV6-3
CASRVGTGGRGETQYF TRBJ2-5 TRBV6-1
CASSHYGTSGGDEQFF TRBJ2-1 TRBV7-2
CASSPDRGPTEAFF TRBJ1-1 TRBV6-5
CASRKEGGMYEQYF TRBJ2-7 TRBV7-2
CAISESTSGYYEQYF TRBJ2-7 TRBV10-3
CASSRGGAKGNIQYF TRBJ2-4 TRBV6-1
CASSLEPVIVYGYTF TRBJ1-2 TRBV7-8
CSAPTSLGFGETQYF TRBJ2-5 TRBV20-1
CASSFEARGGGETQYF TRBJ2-5 TRBV7-2
CASSFYGRAAYEQYF TRBJ2-7 TRBV27
CASSHMGQVDGYTF TRBJ1-2 TRBV4-1
CAISEGTENSPLHF TRBJ1-6 TRBV10-3
CASSQAQGSGEDTEAFF TRBJ1-1 TRBV4-3
CASSSSAGGANNEQFF TRBJ2-1 TRBV7-2
CASSSPGDPADEQFF TRBJ2-1 TRBV28
CASSPQLAAADTQYF TRBJ2-3 TRBV7-2
CASDRAFRGTQYF TRBJ2-3 TRBV12-3/TRBV12-4
CASSLRGGTQYF TRBJ2-5 TRBV6-1
CASSRNRVQGYTF TRBJ1-2 TRBV28
CARSIGTGYQPQHF TRBJ1-5 TRBV6-5